These 2 T cell receptor beta chains originate from one sample sequenced in a study of blood T cell repertoires in COVID-19. Some clones are missing from TCRdb's copy, which holds only in-frame ones; the method was immunoSEQ multiplex PCR. The sample holds 59,000 or so clones, 65% to 90% seen once. The sequencing input was peripheral blood. All receptors derive from a woman older than 75 with active or convalescent COVID-19.

About this clone: Sequence at one end of the junction differs from germline and may be a read error. The gene calls are TRBV3-1 (or the pseudogene TRBV3-2) and TRBJ1-2; no reliable D call. Germline values: CDR1 LGHDT, CDR2 YNNKEL (reference sequence). The CDR3 loop spans 12 amino acids. DNA of the CDR3: TGTGCCAGCAGCCAAGATCGAGGAGGGAGGGACTTC. This sequence encodes CASSQDRGGRDF.

Only a few counts were recorded for this clone. The CDR3 nucleotides read TGCGCCAGCAGCTTGGCTCAGGGAAATTCACCCCTCCACTTT. Protein sequence: CASSLAQGNSPLHF. The gene calls are TRBV5-1 and TRBJ1-6, with D possibly being TRBD1 (5 bases). V lost 0 bases, J lost 7 bases, and 8 bases lay in between. The CDR3 totals 14 residues. The germline CDR1 and CDR2 sequences are SGHRS and YFSETQ.